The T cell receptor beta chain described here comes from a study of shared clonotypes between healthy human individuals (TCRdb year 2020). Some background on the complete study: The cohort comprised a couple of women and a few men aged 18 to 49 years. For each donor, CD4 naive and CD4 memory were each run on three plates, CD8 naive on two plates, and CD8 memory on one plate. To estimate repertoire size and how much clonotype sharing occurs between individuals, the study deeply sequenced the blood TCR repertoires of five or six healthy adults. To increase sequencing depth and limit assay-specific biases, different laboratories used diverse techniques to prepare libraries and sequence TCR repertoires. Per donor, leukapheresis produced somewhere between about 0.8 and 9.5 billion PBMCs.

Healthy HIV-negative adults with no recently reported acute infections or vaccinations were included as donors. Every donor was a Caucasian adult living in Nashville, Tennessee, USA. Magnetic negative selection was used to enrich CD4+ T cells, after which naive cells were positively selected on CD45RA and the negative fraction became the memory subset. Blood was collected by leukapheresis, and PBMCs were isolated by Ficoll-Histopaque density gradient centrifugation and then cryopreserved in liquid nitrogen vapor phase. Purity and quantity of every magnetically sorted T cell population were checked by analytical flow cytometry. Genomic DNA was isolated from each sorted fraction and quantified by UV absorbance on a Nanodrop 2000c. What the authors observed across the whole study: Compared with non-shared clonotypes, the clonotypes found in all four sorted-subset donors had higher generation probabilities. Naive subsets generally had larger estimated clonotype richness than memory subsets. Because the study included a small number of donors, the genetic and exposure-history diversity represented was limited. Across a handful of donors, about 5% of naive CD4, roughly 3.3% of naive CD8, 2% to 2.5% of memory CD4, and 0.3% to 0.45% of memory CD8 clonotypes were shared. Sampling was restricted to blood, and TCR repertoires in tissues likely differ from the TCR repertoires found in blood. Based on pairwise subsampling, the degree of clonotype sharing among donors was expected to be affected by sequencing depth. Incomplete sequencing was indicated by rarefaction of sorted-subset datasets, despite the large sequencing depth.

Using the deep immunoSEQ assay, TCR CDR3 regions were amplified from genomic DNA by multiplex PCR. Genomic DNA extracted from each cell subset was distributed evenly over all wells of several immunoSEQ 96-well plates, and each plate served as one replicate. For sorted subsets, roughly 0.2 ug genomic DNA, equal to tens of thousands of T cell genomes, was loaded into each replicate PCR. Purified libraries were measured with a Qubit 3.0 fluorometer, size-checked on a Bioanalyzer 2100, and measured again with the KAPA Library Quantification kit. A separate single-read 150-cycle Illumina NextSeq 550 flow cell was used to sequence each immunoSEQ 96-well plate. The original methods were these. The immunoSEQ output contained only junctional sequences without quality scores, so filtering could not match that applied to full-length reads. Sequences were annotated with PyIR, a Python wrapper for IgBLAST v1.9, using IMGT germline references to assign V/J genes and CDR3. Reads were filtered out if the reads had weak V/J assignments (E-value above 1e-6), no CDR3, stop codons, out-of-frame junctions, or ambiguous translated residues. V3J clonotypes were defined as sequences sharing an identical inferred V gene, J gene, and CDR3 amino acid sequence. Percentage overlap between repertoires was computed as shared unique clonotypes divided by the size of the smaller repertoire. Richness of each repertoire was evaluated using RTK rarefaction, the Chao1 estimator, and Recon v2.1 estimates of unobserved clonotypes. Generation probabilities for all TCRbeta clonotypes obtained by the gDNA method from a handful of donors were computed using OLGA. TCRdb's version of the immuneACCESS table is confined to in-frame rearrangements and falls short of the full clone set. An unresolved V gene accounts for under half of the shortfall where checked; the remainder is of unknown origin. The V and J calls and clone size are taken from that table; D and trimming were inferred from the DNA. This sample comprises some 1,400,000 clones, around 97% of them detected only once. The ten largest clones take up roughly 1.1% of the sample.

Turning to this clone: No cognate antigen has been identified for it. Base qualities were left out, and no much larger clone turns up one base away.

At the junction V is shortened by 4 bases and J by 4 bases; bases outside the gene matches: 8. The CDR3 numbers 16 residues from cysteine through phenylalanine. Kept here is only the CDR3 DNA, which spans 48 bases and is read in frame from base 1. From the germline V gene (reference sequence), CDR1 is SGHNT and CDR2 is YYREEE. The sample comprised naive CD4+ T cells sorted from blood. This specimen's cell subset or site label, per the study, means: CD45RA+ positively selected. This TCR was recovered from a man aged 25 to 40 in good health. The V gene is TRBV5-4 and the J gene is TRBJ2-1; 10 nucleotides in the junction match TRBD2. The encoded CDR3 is CASSPGGLAVYNEQFF. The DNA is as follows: TGTGCCAGCAGCCCGGGTGGACTAGCGGTTTACAATGAGCAGTTCTTC.